The 13 T cell receptor beta chains below come from one sample, sequenced in a study of shared clonotypes between healthy human individuals. TCRdb's table, derived via immunoSEQ multiplex PCR, lists solely in-frame clones and lacks some. The repertoire has some 1,900,000 clones, about 95% of them found once; the top ten carry 0.95% to 1.5%. Naive CD8 cells were CD45RO-negative, positively selected for CCR7, excluding terminally differentiated effector memory CD45RA+ cells. Sample: naive CD8+ T cells sorted from blood. The receptors originated from a man younger than 30 in good health.

The rearrangement joins TRBV10-2 to TRBJ1-1; 7 bases match TRBD1. Trimming removed 8 bases from V and 4 bases from J; junction bases left unmatched: 7. The CDR3 extends over 13 amino acids. Germline CDR1 is WSHSY and CDR2 is SAAADI. CDR3: CASQGQLGTEAFF. The CDR3 DNA is TGCGCCAGCCAGGGACAGCTTGGCACTGAAGCTTTCTTT.

The chain employs TRBV4-3 and TRBJ1-4, with D tentatively TRBD1 (5 bases). Trimming took 0 bases from V and 8 from J, leaving 19 bases between them. There are 17 residues in the CDR3. The germline CDR1 and CDR2 sequences are LGHNA and YSLEER. CDR3 nucleotides: TGCGCCAGCAGCCAAGATTCGGCGGGAAGGGGCGACGAAAAACTGTTTTTT. This translates into CASSQDSAGRGDEKLFF.

This chain links TRBV20-1 with TRBJ2-7, with D hard to call. Germline CDR1 is DFQATT and CDR2 is SNEGSKA (reference sequence). V was clipped by 6 bases and J by 7 bases, with 10 bases between them. The CDR3 covers 10 residues. The CDR3, as DNA: TGCAGTGCGGAGACCGGGGAGCAGTACTTC. It specifies CSAETGEQYF.

The gene calls are TRBV4-1 and TRBJ1-2, with D tentatively TRBD1 (5 bases). The CDR3 contains 14 residues. Deletions cut 4 bases from V and 4 bases from J, with 13 bases between. CDR1 is MGHRA, CDR2 YSYEKL, per germline. The CDR3 nucleotides read TGCGCCAGCAGCCCGGGACTCCCCGTCTATGGCTACACCTTC. Protein product: CASSPGLPVYGYTF.

The gene calls are TRBV2 and TRBJ1-2, with D uncertain. Trimming took off 9 bases at V and 2 bases at J, with 4 bases between the two ends. The CDR3 runs to 10 residues. Per the germline V gene, CDR1 is SNHLY and CDR2 is FYNNEI. CDR3 sequence reads: CASMNYGYTF. CDR3 nucleotides: TGTGCCAGTATGAACTATGGCTACACCTTC.

The chain has TRBV25-1 and TRBJ2-2; D perhaps matches TRBD2 (6 bases). The CDR3 runs to 14 residues. V lost 2 bases and J lost 5, with 9 bases in between. The germline V gene has CDR1 MGHDK and CDR2 SYGVNS. In DNA form, the CDR3 reads TGTGCCAGCAGTGAACGGGGAGGAACCGGGGAGCTGTTTTTT. This gives the protein CASSERGGTGELFF.

The V call is TRBV5-1, the J call TRBJ2-5; TRBD1 agrees at 10 bases. The length of the CDR3 is 14 residues. The V and J ends lost 3 bases and 7 bases, in that order; junction bases with no gene match: 6. The germline gives CDR1 SGHRS, CDR2 YFSETQ. The CDR3 bases are TGCGCCAGCAGCTCGGGGACAGGGGAAGTGACCCAGTACTTC. Protein sequence: CASSSGTGEVTQYF.

The chain employs TRBV4-1 and TRBJ1-2; weak D call: TRBD1 (5 bases). The germline V gene has CDR1 MGHRA and CDR2 YSYEKL. This CDR3 contains 15 residues. V lost 0 bases to trimming and J lost 3 bases, with 11 bases between them. CDR3 protein: CASSQDGGVDYGYTF. CDR3 sequence (DNA): TGCGCCAGCAGCCAAGACGGAGGGGTGGACTATGGCTACACCTTC.

The gene calls are TRBV4-1 and TRBJ1-6, with 8 bases fitting TRBD1. J gave up 8 bases and V 0 bases, and 18 bases lay outside the gene matches. The germline V gene has CDR1 MGHRA and CDR2 YSYEKL. This CDR3 has 20 amino acids. CDR3 coding DNA: TGCGCCAGCAGCCAAGATGCAGGACAGGGTGTTCTACGGAAGGATTCACCCCTCCACTTT. This translates into CASSQDAGQGVLRKDSPLHF.

This chain uses TRBV13 with TRBJ2-1; 10 nucleotides match TRBD2. This CDR3 is built from 15 residues. Germline CDR1 PRHDT, CDR2 FYEKMQ (reference sequence). V shed 4 bases, J shed 3 bases, and the junction held 3 bases outside the gene matches. CDR3: CASSSTSGFYNEQFF. The CDR3 DNA follows: TGTGCCAGCAGCTCGACTAGCGGGTTCTACAATGAGCAGTTCTTC.

The rearrangement uses TRBV11-2 and TRBJ2-7; weak D call: TRBD2 (6 bases). The length of the CDR3 is 14 residues. Per the germline V gene, CDR1 is SGHAT and CDR2 is FQNNGV. V lost 3 bases, J lost 0 bases, and 9 bases lay in between. DNA for the CDR3: TGTGCCAGCAGCTTTTACGGGAGCTCCTACGAGCAGTACTTC. Amino acid sequence: CASSFYGSSYEQYF.

V usage is TRBV29-1 and J usage is TRBJ2-3; TRBD2 is a possible D gene (6 bases). The CDR3 extends over 13 amino acids. With 8 bases removed from V and 0 bases from J, the gap between germline ends came to 12 bases. The V gene's germline CDR1 is SQVTM and CDR2 ANQGSEA. CDR3 sequence reads: CSTLGGSTDTQYF. The CDR3 coding sequence is TGCAGCACTTTGGGAGGTAGCACAGATACGCAGTATTTT.

The chain has TRBV9 and TRBJ2-1, with D tentatively TRBD2 (5 bases). Trimming cost V 2 bases and J 5 bases, with 11 bases left between them. This CDR3 contains 14 residues. Germline CDR1 and CDR2: SGDLS and YYNGEE. CDR3 nucleotide sequence: TGTGCCAGCAGCGTGAGCGGCGCTAACAATGAGCAGTTCTTC. Protein sequence: CASSVSGANNEQFF.